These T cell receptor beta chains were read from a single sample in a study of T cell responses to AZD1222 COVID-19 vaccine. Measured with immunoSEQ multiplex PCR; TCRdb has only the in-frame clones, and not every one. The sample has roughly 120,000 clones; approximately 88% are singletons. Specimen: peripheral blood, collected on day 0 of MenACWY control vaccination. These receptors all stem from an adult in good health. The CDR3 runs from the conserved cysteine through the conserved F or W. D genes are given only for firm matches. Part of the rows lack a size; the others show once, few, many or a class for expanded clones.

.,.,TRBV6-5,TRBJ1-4,TGTGCCAGCCTATCCAGGGATATACCTAATGAAAAACTGTTTTTT,CASLSRDIPNEKLFF
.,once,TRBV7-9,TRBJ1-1,TGTGCCAGCAGTCGCGGGACGGATAACACTGAAGCTTTCTTT,CASSRGTDNTEAFF
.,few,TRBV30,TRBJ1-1,TGTGCCTGGGGGAGGGACACTGAAGCTTTCTTT,CAWGRDTEAFF
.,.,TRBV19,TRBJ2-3,TGTGCCAGTAGTGCGGGGCGAGGAAATACGCAGTATTTT,CASSAGRGNTQYF
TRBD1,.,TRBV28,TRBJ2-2,TGTGCCAGCATACAGGGGTCAGCTCTTGGGGAGCTGTTTTTT,CASIQGSALGELFF
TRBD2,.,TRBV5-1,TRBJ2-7,TGCGCCAGCAGGGGTCTAGCGGGAGAAAGGAGCGAGCAGTACTTC,CASRGLAGERSEQYF
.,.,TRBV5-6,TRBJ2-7,TGTGCCAGCAGGTTCCTGGGTGGGGAGCAGTACTTC,CASRFLGGEQYF
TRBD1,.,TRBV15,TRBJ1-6,TGTGCCACCAGCAGACAAGACAGGGATGGTTCACCCCTCCACTTT,CATSRQDRDGSPLHF
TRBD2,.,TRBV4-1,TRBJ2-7,TGCGCCAGCAGCCAGACGGGACTAATCGCTCACGAGCAGTACTTC,CASSQTGLIAHEQYF
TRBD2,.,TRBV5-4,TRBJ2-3,TGTGCCAGCAGCCGCCCTGGCGGGAGGGCCCCAGATACGCAGTATTTT,CASSRPGGRAPDTQYF
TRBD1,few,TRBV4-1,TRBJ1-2,TGCGCCAGCAGCCAAGAAGGACGAACAGGGGCTAGCTATGGCTACACCTTC,CASSQEGRTGASYGYTF
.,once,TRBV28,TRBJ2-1,TGTGCCAGCAGCCCCTGGGTGACCCGGGACAATGAGCAGTTCTTC,CASSPWVTRDNEQFF
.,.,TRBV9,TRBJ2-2,TGTGCCAGCAGCGTAACTGGATACACCGGGGAGCTGTTTTTT,CASSVTGYTGELFF
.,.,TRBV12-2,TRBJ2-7,TGTGCAAGTCGCTTGGACACAGAAGACCTCCCTACCTCTACGCCCCGTCGAAACGAGCAGTACTTC,CASRLDTEDLPTSTPRRNEQYF
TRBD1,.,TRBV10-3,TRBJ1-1,TGTGCCATCAGTTCGGACAGGGGAGGTTTCACTGAAGCTTTCTTT,CAISSDRGGFTEAFF
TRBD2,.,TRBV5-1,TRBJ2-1,TGCGCCAGCAGCTTGTCCCGACTAGCGGTAGACAATGAGCAGTTCTTC,CASSLSRLAVDNEQFF
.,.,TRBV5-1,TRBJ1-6,TGCGCCAGCAGCCCAGTCGTTAGGAGCTCCTATAATTCACCCCTCCACTTT,CASSPVVRSSYNSPLHF
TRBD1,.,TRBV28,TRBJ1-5,TGTGCCAGCAGCACAGGGGGGTTCAATCAGCCCCAGCATTTT,CASSTGGFNQPQHF
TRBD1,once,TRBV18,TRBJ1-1,TGTGCCAGCTCGACAGGGCAGAACACTGAAGCTTTCTTT,CASSTGQNTEAFF
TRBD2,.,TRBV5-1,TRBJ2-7,TGCGCCAGCAGCGGCGGGAGAGGGCGGGTCAATACCTACGAGCAGTACTTC,CASSGGRGRVNTYEQYF
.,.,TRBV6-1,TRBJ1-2,TGTGCCAGCAGTGAACTGGGCCTGAGCTACACCTTC,CASSELGLSYTF
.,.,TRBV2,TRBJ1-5,TGTGCCAGCAGTGGGGGGTTTGGGGGAGGGGATCAGCCCCAGCATTTT,CASSGGFGGGDQPQHF
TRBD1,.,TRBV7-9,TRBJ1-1,TGTGCCAGCAGCAAAAACAGGGGGATGAACACTGAAGCTTTCTTT,CASSKNRGMNTEAFF
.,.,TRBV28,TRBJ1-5,TGTGCCAGCAGACCGACGGGGGGAAGCAATCAGCCCCAGCATTTT,CASRPTGGSNQPQHF
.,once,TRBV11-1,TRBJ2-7,TGTGCCAGCAGCCCGGGACACTCCTACGAGCAGTACTTC,CASSPGHSYEQYF
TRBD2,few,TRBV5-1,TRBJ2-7,TGCGCCAGCAGCTTTAGCGGGGGAAGCTCCTACGAGCAGTACTTC,CASSFSGGSSYEQYF
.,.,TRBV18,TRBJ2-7,TGTGCCAGCCAGGGGGAGGGGGATCTCTACGAGCAGTACTTC,CASQGEGDLYEQYF
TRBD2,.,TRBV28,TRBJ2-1,TGTGCCAGCAGTCCCGGTGCACTAGCGGGAGGGAATGAGCAGTTCTTC,CASSPGALAGGNEQFF
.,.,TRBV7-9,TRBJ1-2,TGTGCCAGCAGCCCCCGGAGGGCGCCCTATGGCTACACCTTC,CASSPRRAPYGYTF
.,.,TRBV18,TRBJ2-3,TGTGCCAGCTCACCACTAGCGGCGTTCACAGATACGCAGTATTTT,CASSPLAAFTDTQYF
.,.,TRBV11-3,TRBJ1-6,TGTGCCAGCAGCTCCGTCTTAGACTTGGATTGGAATTCACCCCTCCACTTT,CASSSVLDLDWNSPLHF
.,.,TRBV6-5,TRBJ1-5,TGTGCCAGCAACTCCCTTGGGGGCAATCAGCCCCAGCATTTT,CASNSLGGNQPQHF
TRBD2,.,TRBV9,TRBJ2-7,TGTGCCAGCAGCGGGACCGGGACTAGGGACTACGAGCAGTACTTC,CASSGTGTRDYEQYF
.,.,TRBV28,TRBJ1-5,TGTGCCAGCAGTTTTGTAGGGATCAATCAGCCCCAGCATTTT,CASSFVGINQPQHF
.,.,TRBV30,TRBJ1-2,TGTGCCTGGAGTGTCCCTCGGCAATTCGGTCCCTATGGCTACACCTTC,CAWSVPRQFGPYGYTF
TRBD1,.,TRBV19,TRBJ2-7,TGTGCCAGTAGTGAGACAGGGGGCTGGGGCGAGCAGTACTTC,CASSETGGWGEQYF
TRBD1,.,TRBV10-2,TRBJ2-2,TGCGCCAGCAGTGACAGGGGGCATATAAACACCGGGGAGCTGTTTTTT,CASSDRGHINTGELFF
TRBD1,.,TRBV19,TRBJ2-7,TGTGCCACTATGGGACAGGCCCAGGGCTCCTACGAGCAGTACTTC,CATMGQAQGSYEQYF
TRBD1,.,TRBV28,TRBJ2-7,TGTGCCAGCAGTTTAATGACAGGGGGGGCCCACGAGCAGTACTTC,CASSLMTGGAHEQYF
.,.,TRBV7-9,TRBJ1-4,TGTGCCAGCAGCTTACCAGGCGGTAATGAAAAACTGTTTTTT,CASSLPGGNEKLFF
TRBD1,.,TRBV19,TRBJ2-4,TGTGCCAGTATCGAGGACAGGAAGGCGACCAAAAACATTCAGTACTTC,CASIEDRKATKNIQYF
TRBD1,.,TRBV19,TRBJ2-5,TGTGCCAGTAGTATGGACAGGGGACGAGAGACCCAGTACTTC,CASSMDRGRETQYF
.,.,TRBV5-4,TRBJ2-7,TGTGCCAGCAGCTTGCAGGGGCCGTCACCCTTGTACTTC,CASSLQGPSPLYF
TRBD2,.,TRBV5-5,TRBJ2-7,TGTGCCAGCAGACTAGCGTTCCGCACCGGGGAGCAGTACTTC,CASRLAFRTGEQYF
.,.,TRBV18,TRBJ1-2,TGTGCCAGCTCATCGCAGTCCGGGTGGGGCTACACCTTC,CASSSQSGWGYTF
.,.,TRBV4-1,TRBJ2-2,TGCGCCAGCAGCCAAGACCCGACCCTTGTCGGGGAGCTGTTTTTT,CASSQDPTLVGELFF
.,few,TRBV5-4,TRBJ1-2,TGTGCCAGCAGCTTGATAGGCGGACATGGCTACACCTTC,CASSLIGGHGYTF
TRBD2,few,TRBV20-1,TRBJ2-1,TGCAGTGCTAGTGTCGGGACTAGCGCTTACAATGAGCAGTTCTTC,CSASVGTSAYNEQFF
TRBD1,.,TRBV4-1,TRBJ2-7,TGCGCCAGCAGCCAAATAGGGACAGGAAGTATCTCCTACGAGCAGTACTTC,CASSQIGTGSISYEQYF
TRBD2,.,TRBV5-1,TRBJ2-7,TGCGCCAGCACTGTAGGGACTAGCGGGGCCTACGAGCAGTACTTC,CASTVGTSGAYEQYF
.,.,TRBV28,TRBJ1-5,TGTGCCAGCAGTTTGGGAGGGTTAATAAGAAATCAGCCCCAGCATTTT,CASSLGGLIRNQPQHF
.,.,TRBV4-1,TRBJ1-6,TGCGCCAGCAGCCAAAGAGTGAGGGGCAGTATCTCCTATAATTCACCCCTCCACTTT,CASSQRVRGSISYNSPLHF
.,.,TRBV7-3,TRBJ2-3,TGTGCCAGCAGCTCCTCGGGACCCTCGAAGGATACGCAGTATTTT,CASSSSGPSKDTQYF
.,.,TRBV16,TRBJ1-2,TGTGCCAGCAGCCAATCAGGGATCGGCTACACCTTC,CASSQSGIGYTF
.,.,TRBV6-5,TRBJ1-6,TGTGCCACCGGGGGGGTATCCTATAATTCACCCCTCCACTTT,CATGGVSYNSPLHF
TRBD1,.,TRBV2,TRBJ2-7,TGTGCCAGCAGTCGTACAGGGGCCCGCGAGCAGTACTTC,CASSRTGAREQYF
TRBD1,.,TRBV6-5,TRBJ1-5,TGTGCCAGCAGTTACTCGAGCAGGGGGAATCAGCCCCAGCATTTT,CASSYSSRGNQPQHF
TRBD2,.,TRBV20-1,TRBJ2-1,TGCAGTGCTAGTCTAAGGGGTGTGACAGGGAGAGCGGGAGGTACCTACAATGAGCAGTTCTTC,CSASLRGVTGRAGGTYNEQFF
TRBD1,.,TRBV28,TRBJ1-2,TGTGCCACCACGAGGGGGACAGCCGCTAACTATGGCTACACCTTC,CATTRGTAANYGYTF
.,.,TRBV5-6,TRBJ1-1,TGTGCCAGCAGCTTGGCCGGTGTGACTGAAGCTTTCTTT,CASSLAGVTEAFF